Listed below are T cell receptor beta chains from one sample, sequenced in a study of long-term antiretroviral therapy in people with HIV. Assay: immunoSEQ multiplex PCR; the TCRdb copy retains only in-frame clones and omits some. Seen here are about 20,000 clones, almost 95% observed once, and the top ten hold around 7.1%. The material was unsorted PBMCs, obtained 4.4 years after starting antiretroviral therapy. The receptors come from a woman between 50 and 59 years old with HIV. Each CDR3 is given with its conserved first and last residue. A D gene is named only where the DNA matches it firmly. Clone size, where shown, is once, few, many, or a class for clones that have expanded.

d_call	v_call	j_call	clone_size	cdr3_nt	cdr3_aa
TRBD1	TRBV6-5	TRBJ1-6	.	TGTGCCAGCAGTTACTCGACACAGGGGGGAACACCCCTCCACTTT	CASSYSTQGGTPLHF
.	TRBV7-6	TRBJ1-2	.	TGTGCCAGCAGCGGAGGGGACAATAACTATGGCTACACCTTC	CASSGGDNNYGYTF
TRBD2	TRBV4-3	TRBJ2-1	.	TGCGCCAGCAGCCAAGGGCCAGCGGGGGGCTACAATGAGCAGTTCTTC	CASSQGPAGGYNEQFF
.	TRBV10-1	TRBJ2-3	.	TGCGCCAGCAGCCGAACCGGGACGGCAACACCGGATACGCAGTATTTT	CASSRTGTATPDTQYF
.	TRBV30	TRBJ1-2	.	TGTGCCTGGAGCGGCGCCGGGCTGTATGGCTACACCTTC	CAWSGAGLYGYTF
.	TRBV7-9	TRBJ2-7	.	TGTGCCAGCAGCTTAGATCGCCACCTATCAGCCTACGAGCAGTACTTC	CASSLDRHLSAYEQYF
.	TRBV15	TRBJ1-4	few	TGTGCCACCAGCAGGGGAGGAGTGGGTGAAAAACTGTTTTTT	CATSRGGVGEKLFF
.	TRBV30	TRBJ1-5	.	TGTGCCTGGACTGAGGGGGGGAGGTTCAATCAGCCCCAGCATTTT	CAWTEGGRFNQPQHF
TRBD1	TRBV6-4	TRBJ1-6	.	TGTGCCAGCAGTGACTCGACAGGGTCTGCACCCCTCCACTTT	CASSDSTGSAPLHF
.	TRBV5-5	TRBJ1-5	.	TGTGCCAGCAGCCCGGGACATACTAGCAATCAGCCCCAGCATTTT	CASSPGHTSNQPQHF
TRBD1	TRBV5-1	TRBJ2-7	.	TGCGCCAGCAGCTTGGGGCGGGGGACAGGGGCCTACGAGCAGTACTTC	CASSLGRGTGAYEQYF
TRBD1	TRBV18	TRBJ1-5	.	TGTGCCAGCTCACCACTGGACAGGGGCCGCAATCAGCCCCAGCATTTT	CASSPLDRGRNQPQHF
.	TRBV27	TRBJ2-7	.	TGTGCCAGCAGTTCTGTGTCGGCCTCGGATCGCTTCGAGCAGTACTTC	CASSSVSASDRFEQYF
.	TRBV6-5	TRBJ1-3	.	TGTGCCAGCAGGATCACCGGGACAACTGGAAACACCATATATTTT	CASRITGTTGNTIYF
.	TRBV2	TRBJ2-7	.	TGTGCCAGCAGTGAAGACAGGGTTATAAGTGAGCAGTACTTC	CASSEDRVISEQYF
TRBD1	TRBV18	TRBJ2-3	.	TGTGCCAGCTCACTCGGGACAGGCGGAACAGATACGCAGTATTTT	CASSLGTGGTDTQYF
.	TRBV5-6	TRBJ1-5	.	TGTGCCAGCAGCTTGATGGGGGATAGCAATCAGCCCCAGCATTTT	CASSLMGDSNQPQHF
.	TRBV2	TRBJ2-5	.	TGTGCCAGCAGTGAATGGGCTAGTCGAGGAGAGACCCAGTACTTC	CASSEWASRGETQYF
.	TRBV10-3	TRBJ1-1	.	TGTGCCATCAGAGAGGTTTTGGCGCCGGCTGAAGCTTTCTTT	CAIREVLAPAEAFF
.	TRBV2	TRBJ1-3	.	TGTGCCAGCAGTGAGTTGGGGCTTAACTCTGGAAACACCATATATTTT	CASSELGLNSGNTIYF
TRBD2	TRBV5-1	TRBJ2-7	.	TGCGCCAGCAGCTTTAGCGGGGAGTCCATCGACGAGCAGTACTTC	CASSFSGESIDEQYF
.	TRBV6-1	TRBJ1-5	.	TGTGCCAGCAGTGAAAGTCAGCCCCAGCATTTT	CASSESQPQHF
TRBD2	TRBV10-3	TRBJ2-5	.	TGTGCCATCAGTGGACTAGCGGGGGGGCAAGAGACCCAGTACTTC	CAISGLAGGQETQYF
.	TRBV7-2	TRBJ2-3	.	TGTGCCAGCAGCTTAGTGCGAGGCTCGGCAGATACGCAGTATTTT	CASSLVRGSADTQYF
TRBD1	TRBV27	TRBJ1-1	.	TGTGCCAGCAGTACCTACCGGGGACAGATGAACACTGAAGCTTTCTTT	CASSTYRGQMNTEAFF
.	TRBV6-5	TRBJ1-1	.	TGTGCCAGCAGCCCACTCCACCCGAACACTGAAGCTTTCTTT	CASSPLHPNTEAFF
.	TRBV6-6	TRBJ1-1	.	TGTGCCAGCAGCCTGATCCCGGGAATGAACACTGAAGCTTTCTTT	CASSLIPGMNTEAFF
.	TRBV5-8	TRBJ1-2	.	TGTGCCAGCAGCCAACCCAGAAACAACTATGGCTACACCTTC	CASSQPRNNYGYTF
.	TRBV6-5	TRBJ2-6	.	TGTGCCAGCAGCCGGTCTGCTGGGGCCAACGTCCTGACTTTC	CASSRSAGANVLTF
TRBD1	TRBV30	TRBJ2-3	.	TGTGCCTGGGGGCAGGGGGTGAGCACAGATACGCAGTATTTT	CAWGQGVSTDTQYF
.	TRBV7-2	TRBJ2-7	.	TGTGCCAGCAGCTTACCCGTCTTCTACGAGCAGTACTTC	CASSLPVFYEQYF
.	TRBV29-1	TRBJ1-1	.	TGCAGCGTGGGACACTTGAACACTGAAGCTTTCTTT	CSVGHLNTEAFF
.	TRBV12-5	TRBJ1-2	.	TGTGCTAGTGGTCGCGGCGAAAACTATGGCTACACCTTC	CASGRGENYGYTF
.	TRBV27	TRBJ2-1	.	TGTGCCAGCAGTTTTCGCCTGGTTCCAGGGAGCTCCTACAATGAGCAGTTCTTC	CASSFRLVPGSSYNEQFF
.	TRBV30	TRBJ1-1	.	TGTGCCTGGAGTGTAAACCCGCTCCTTAACACTGAAGCTTTCTTT	CAWSVNPLLNTEAFF
.	TRBV6-4	TRBJ1-6	.	TGTGCCAGCGAAGAAGAGACAGGCCCTTTAAATTCACCCCTCCACTTT	CASEEETGPLNSPLHF
TRBD1	TRBV19	TRBJ1-2	once	TGTGCCAGTACGGACAGGGAATTGGGCTACACCTTC	CASTDRELGYTF
.	TRBV19	TRBJ1-5	.	TGTGCCAGTAGTTCTCGCCGAGAAGGTAGAAATCAGCCCCAGCATTTT	CASSSRREGRNQPQHF
TRBD1	TRBV14	TRBJ2-1	.	TGTGCCAGCAGCCGGGTGGCACAGGGGTGGTCCTACAATGAGCAGTTCTTC	CASSRVAQGWSYNEQFF
TRBD1	TRBV7-2	TRBJ2-7	once	TGTGCCAGCAGCTCACGAGGAGACAGGGTAAACGAGCAGTACTTC	CASSSRGDRVNEQYF
.	TRBV12-2	TRBJ2-7	.	TGTGCAAGTCGCTTGCCGGGACAGGGGATTATAGCCTACGAGCAGTACTTC	CASRLPGQGIIAYEQYF